There are many counts of the clone carrying this TCR beta chain. Its antigen is unknown. The second PCR ran about 6 to 12 cycles with a sample-barcoded 5' primer and J-beta primers. Unique molecular identifiers of 12 random nucleotides labeled each cDNA. TCRdb re-called the 5' RACE reads through MiXCR, storing one row per CDR3 protein. This table holds 1.5 million to 2 million distinct CDR3 sequences, about 50% found once. This record comes from a study of blood T cells in healthy people across ages. Broader study findings: Possibly confounding the expanded clonotype changes was the fact that donor CMV status was unknown.

J was trimmed by 8 bases and V by 3 bases; bases with no gene match: 5. The CDR3 sequence is 13 residues long. This chain connects TRBV12-3 or TRBV12-4 to TRBJ2-3; 7 bases fit TRBD1. The source is a woman aged 40 to 50 in good health. The sample taken for sequencing was blood. The CDR3 bases are TGTGCCAGCAGTTTTCAGGGGGTACCTACGCAGTATTTT. It specifies CASSFQGVPTQYF.